These 9 T cell receptor beta chains share one sample of origin, sequenced in a study of blood T cell repertoires in COVID-19. Only in-frame clones appear in the TCRdb table, and some are missing; sequencing was by immunoSEQ multiplex PCR. The repertoire holds around 220,000 clones, with around 90% as singletons. Sequenced input: PBMCs or T cells enriched from blood (not recorded which). Receptors were obtained from a woman aged 25 to 39 with acute COVID-19.

This chain links TRBV2 with TRBJ1-1; TRBD1 might be the D (5 bases). The germline V and J ends were trimmed by 2 bases and 8 bases, with 9 bases remaining between them. The CDR3 contains 12 residues. Germline-derived CDR1 and CDR2 are SNHLY and FYNNEI. The CDR3 DNA reads TGTGCCAGCAGTGAAAGACGACAGGAAGCTTTCTTT. This gives the protein CASSERRQEAFF.

The V and J genes are TRBV5-1 and TRBJ2-7; D may be TRBD1 (7 bases). CDR3 size: 14 residues. Germline loops: CDR1 SGHRS, CDR2 YFSETQ. The V end was cut by 3 bases, the J end by 0 bases, with 10 bases between. DNA of the CDR3: TGCGCCAGCAGCTCAGGGGGGACCTCCTACGAGCAGTACTTC. Its protein is CASSSGGTSYEQYF.

The chain has TRBV7-2 and TRBJ1-1; 7 bases fit TRBD1. Germline V lookup: CDR1 SGHTA, CDR2 FQGNSA. This CDR3 comprises 15 residues. Trimming took 1 base from V and 3 from J; bases not matched to a gene: 5. This CDR3 is CASSLVGGQHTEAFF. In nucleotides, the CDR3 is TGTGCCAGCAGCTTAGTTGGGGGACAGCACACTGAAGCTTTCTTT.

This clone has just one count. The chain joins TRBV1 to TRBJ1-5; no check of the table's D call, TRBD1, against the DNA was made. TRBV1 is tagged as a pseudogene. The CDR3 length is 16 residues. CDR3 sequence reads: CTSSQAGGLSNQPQHF. In DNA form, the CDR3 reads TGCACCAGCAGCCAAGCAGGGGGCCTCAGCAATCAGCCCCAGCATTTT.

The chain couples TRBV6-1 to TRBJ1-3; a weak D match, TRBD1 (5 bases). With 7 bases removed from V and 0 bases from J, the gap between germline ends came to 10 bases. CDR1 and CDR2 from the germline V gene are MNHNS and SASEGT. The CDR3 spans 14 residues. Here the CDR3 DNA reads TGTGCCAGCAAGGGCCAGGGCTCTGGAAACACCATATATTTT. Translation gives CASKGQGSGNTIYF.

The J gene is TRBJ1-6, the V gene TRBV5-4, with a weak D call TRBD1 (5 bases). Germline loops: CDR1 SGHNT, CDR2 YYREEE (reference sequence). V was cut by 1 base and J by 7 bases, with 12 bases left in between. CDR3 length: 15 amino acids. The DNA of the CDR3 is TGTGCCAGCAGCTTGATTGGGGGGAGAAATTCACCCCTCCACTTT. This gives the protein CASSLIGGRNSPLHF.

The CDR3 DNA is TGTGCCAGCAGCCCCCGGGGAAGGGCGGACAATGAGCAGTTCTTC. Its translation: CASSPRGRADNEQFF. The chain employs TRBV9 and TRBJ2-1; D is perhaps TRBD2 (5 bases). This CDR3 has 15 amino acids. The ends were cut back, 4 bases at V and 5 bases at J, with 16 bases in the middle. Germline assignment: CDR1 SGDLS and CDR2 YYNGEE.

The J gene is TRBJ2-1, the V gene TRBV3-1 (or the pseudogene TRBV3-2); no reliable D call. The CDR3 extends over 14 amino acids. CDR1 and CDR2 from the germline V gene are LGHDT and YNNKEL (reference sequence). The V gene lost 4 bases and the J gene lost 0 bases, with 7 bases spanning the gap. Here the CDR3 reads CASSLTGSYNEQFF. The CDR3 bases are TGTGCCAGCAGCCTCACCGGCTCCTACAATGAGCAGTTCTTC.

The chain has TRBV15 and TRBJ2-5; weak D call: TRBD1 (5 bases). The CDR3 is made up of 14 amino acids. The germline gives CDR1 LNHNV, CDR2 YYDKDF (reference sequence). V was pared by 4 bases and J by 5 bases, with 14 bases between. The CDR3 here is CATSNRWGIETQYF. DNA of the CDR3: TGTGCCACCAGCAACAGGTGGGGTATTGAGACCCAGTACTTC.